The 27 T cell receptor beta chains listed next were all sequenced from one sample in a study of early T cells in non-severe SARS-CoV-2 infection. Each CDR3 protein is one row after TCRdb ran MiXCR on the 5' RACE reads. The data contain some 76,000 distinct CDR3 sequences, approximately 15% of them singletons. Sequenced material: whole blood. The receptor source for this set is an adult who was a healthcare worker with PCR-confirmed SARS-CoV-2 infection or an uninfected control (not recorded which).

The chain combines TRBV5-1 with TRBJ2-4; D not certain. Trimming stripped 4 bases from V and 8 bases from J, with 13 bases between. Germline V gene sequence: CDR1 SGHRS, CDR2 YFSETQ. The CDR3 spans 13 residues. The CDR3 reads CASSPPRADIQYF. The CDR3, as DNA: TGCGCCAGCAGCCCTCCTAGGGCTGACATTCAGTACTTC.

This clonotype was observed a few times. V gene TRBV2 combines with J gene TRBJ1-6; D gene ambiguous. CDR1 is SNHLY and CDR2 is FYNNEI in the germline V gene. V gave up 7 bases and J gave up 7 bases, with 8 bases separating them. This CDR3 contains 12 residues. The CDR3 protein is CASTGGNSPLHF. The CDR3 coding sequence is TGTGCCAGCACGGGTGGGAATTCACCCCTCCACTTT.

There are a few counts of this clonotype. V is TRBV12-3 or TRBV12-4 and J is TRBJ1-2; no definite D call. This CDR3 contains 11 residues. Trimming removed 8 bases at V and 2 bases at J, with 6 bases between. For the CDR3, the DNA is TGTGCCAGCGAACAGAACTATGGCTACACCTTC. Its translation: CASEQNYGYTF.

This clonotype turned up a few times. The chain employs TRBV6-5 and TRBJ2-3, with no clear D. Per the germline V gene, CDR1 is MNHEY and CDR2 is SVGAGI. The CDR3 has 15 residues. V was cut by 6 bases and J by 0 bases, with 13 bases left in between. CDR3 sequence (DNA): TGTGCCAGCAGCACGACAAACCCTAGCACAGATACGCAGTATTTT. Translation gives CASSTTNPSTDTQYF.

CDR3 loop: CASRGTGTGELFF. For the CDR3, the DNA is TGTGCCAGCAGAGGGACAGGGACCGGGGAGCTGTTTTTT. The chain combines TRBV12-3 or TRBV12-4 with TRBJ2-2; the match to TRBD1 covers 9 bases. The CDR3 has 13 residues. V shed 6 bases and J 5 bases; nucleotides not matched to a gene: 1.

This clonotype showed up just a few times. The junction shows a germline mismatch at one end, possibly a read error. This rearrangement joins TRBV5-1 to TRBJ2-2; 14 nucleotides agree with TRBD2. Germline V gene sequence: CDR1 SGHRS, CDR2 YFSETQ. This CDR3 has 14 residues. CDR3 in amino acids: CASSIGTSGGRHVF. CDR3 in DNA: TGCGCCAGCAGCATAGGGACTAGCGGGGGCCGCCACGTTTTT.

This sequence joins TRBV6-6 and TRBJ2-5, with D possibly matching TRBD2 (6 bases). The CDR3 is 15 amino acids. The V and J ends lost 6 bases and 2 bases respectively, with 16 bases between them. Germline assignment: CDR1 MNHNY and CDR2 SVGAGI (reference sequence). CDR3 region: CASSPPTRQQETQYF. The CDR3, as DNA: TGTGCCAGCAGCCCTCCGACTAGGCAACAAGAGACCCAGTACTTC.

V is TRBV7-9 and J is TRBJ2-5, with a possible D match to TRBD1 (5 bases). V dropped 5 bases and J dropped 2 bases, with 12 bases sitting between them. The length of the CDR3 is 14 residues. Germline V gene lookup returns CDR1 SEHNR and CDR2 FQNEAQ (reference sequence). CDR3 nucleotide sequence: TGTGCCAGCAGCAATTATAGACAGCAAGAGACCCAGTACTTC. It yields the protein CASSNYRQQETQYF.

This clonotype has at least ten counts. This chain links TRBV29-1 with TRBJ2-1, with D possibly called TRBD1 or TRBD2 (6 bases each). The ends were cut back, 6 bases at V and 2 bases at J, with 17 bases in the middle. From germline, CDR1 is SQVTM and CDR2 ANQGSEA. This CDR3 spans 15 amino acids. The CDR3 nucleotides are TGCAGCGTCAAGTCGGGACGGGGGCCCTACAATGAGCAGTTCTTC. It yields the protein CSVKSGRGPYNEQFF.

V usage is TRBV3-1 and J usage is TRBJ1-1; tentatively, D is TRBD1 (6 bases). This CDR3 has 14 residues. Trimming shortened V by 0 bases and J by 3 bases, and 8 bases separated the two germline ends. Germline V gene data show CDR1 as LGHDT and CDR2 as YNNKEL (reference sequence). CDR3 protein: CASSQETGYTEAFF. CDR3 DNA: TGTGCCAGCAGCCAAGAAACAGGGTACACTGAAGCTTTCTTT.

This clonotype was recorded many times. The chain carries TRBV5-6 and TRBJ2-1; D is unclear. The CDR3 runs to 11 residues. In germline, CDR1 is SGHDT, CDR2 YYEEEE. Deletions cut 4 bases from V and 10 bases from J, with 9 bases between. The CDR3 here is CASSHEQEQFF. For the CDR3, the DNA is TGTGCCAGCAGCCACGAGCAGGAGCAGTTCTTC.

This clonotype appeared a few times. CDR3 protein: CSARVRTGGYNEQFF. CDR3 bases: TGCAGTGCTAGAGTCCGGACAGGGGGCTACAATGAGCAGTTCTTC. J is TRBJ2-1 and V is TRBV20-1; TRBD1 agrees at 10 bases. V shed 1 base and J 3 bases; nucleotides not matched to a gene: 3. The CDR3 has 15 amino acids. Germline V gene sequence: CDR1 DFQATT, CDR2 SNEGSKA (reference sequence).

This clonotype has ten or more counts. The J gene is TRBJ2-2, the V gene TRBV6-5; 9 bases match TRBD2. J lost 5 bases, V lost 7 bases, and 11 bases had no gene match. The CDR3 is 16 amino acids. In germline, CDR1 is MNHEY, CDR2 SVGAGI. The CDR3 bases are TGTGCCAGCATAGCGTTTGGCCTAGCGGGGACCGGGGAGCTGTTTTTT. It yields the protein CASIAFGLAGTGELFF.

The J gene is TRBJ1-1, the V gene TRBV5-1; D is perhaps TRBD1 (5 bases). The V gene's germline CDR1 is SGHRS and CDR2 YFSETQ. The CDR3 is 14 residues long. Trimming shortened V by 2 bases and J by 6 bases, and 14 bases separated the two germline ends. The CDR3 is CASSLEFAGSEAFF. The CDR3 DNA reads as TGCGCCAGCAGCTTAGAGTTTGCAGGGTCTGAAGCTTTCTTT.

This clonotype was seen a handful of times. The V and J genes are TRBV30 and TRBJ2-1, with D tentatively TRBD1 or TRBD2 (5 bases each). Germline V gene lookup returns CDR1 GTSNPN and CDR2 SVGIG (reference sequence). Trimming removed 7 bases from V and 5 bases from J, with 15 bases in between. This CDR3 comprises 13 residues. The CDR3 DNA reads TGTGCCTTGTCCCGGGACCATAACAATGAGCAGTTCTTC. It is translated as CALSRDHNNEQFF. Variable domain in full (rest from reference TRBV30 and TRBJ2-1): SQTIHQWPATLVQPVGSPLSLECTVEGTSNPNLYWYRQAAGRGLQLLFYSVGIGQISSEVPQNLSASRPQDRQFILSSKKLLLSDSGFYLCALSRDHNNEQFFGPGTRLTVL.

This clonotype has a handful of counts. The V and J genes are TRBV12-5 and TRBJ1-1, with unresolved D. Germline V gene sequence: CDR1 LGHNT, CDR2 FRNRAP. This CDR3 region has 14 residues. V was shortened by 4 bases and J by 3 bases, with 12 bases between the two germline ends. CDR3 sequence reads: CASGSRGGDTEAFF. The CDR3 coding sequence is TGTGCTAGTGGTTCCCGAGGAGGAGACACTGAAGCTTTCTTT.

Only a few counts were recorded for this clonotype. This sequence joins TRBV7-9 and TRBJ2-2, with TRBD1 matching over 7 bases. The CDR3 extends over 16 amino acids. The ends lost 5 bases at V and 0 bases at J; junction bases unmatched: 6. Germline V gene lookup returns CDR1 SEHNR and CDR2 FQNEAQ (reference sequence). The CDR3 loop is CASSTSGTANTGELFF. As DNA, the CDR3 is TGTGCCAGCAGCACCTCCGGGACAGCGAACACCGGGGAGCTGTTTTTT.

The chain is built from TRBV5-4 and TRBJ2-6; a weak D match, TRBD2 (5 bases). V dropped 2 bases and J dropped 2 bases, with 5 bases sitting between them. There are 14 residues in the CDR3. The germline CDR1 and CDR2 sequences are SGHNT and YYREEE (reference sequence). The DNA of the CDR3 is TGTGCCAGCAGCTTCGGGGCTGGGGCCAACGTCCTGACTTTC. It is translated as CASSFGAGANVLTF.

The CDR3 DNA is TGTGCCAGCAGCGTAGCACGTGGGGGCACAAACAATGAGCAGTTCTTC. Its translation is CASSVARGGTNNEQFF. The chain joins TRBV9 to TRBJ2-1, with D possibly being TRBD1 (6 bases). Germline CDR1 reads SGDLS; CDR2 reads YYNGEE. This CDR3 has 16 residues. The V end was cut by 0 bases, the J end by 5 bases, with 15 bases between.

This clonotype occurred many times. This chain uses TRBV10-3 with TRBJ1-2, with 9 bases matching TRBD1. Looked up from germline, CDR1 is ENHRY and CDR2 is SYGVKD. The CDR3 totals 13 residues. With V trimmed by 9 bases and J by 12 bases, 14 bases remained unmatched. CDR3 DNA sequence: TGTGCCATAAGGAGGGACAGGGATTGGAAAGACACCTTC. This codes for CAIRRDRDWKDTF.

In its sample, this clonotype was seen a few times. The genes are TRBV29-1 and TRBJ1-1; D is unresolved. Trimming cost V 5 bases and J 4 bases, with 14 bases left between them. Germline V gene data show CDR1 as SQVTM and CDR2 as ANQGSEA. CDR3 length equals 13 residues. This CDR3 reads CSVTSRGLTEAFF. In nucleotides, the CDR3 is TGCAGCGTTACAAGTCGGGGTCTCACTGAAGCTTTCTTT. Together with reference TRBV29-1 and TRBJ1-1, the CDR3 gives the full variable domain: SAVISQKPSRDICQRGTSLTIQCQVDSQVTMMFWYRQQPGQSLTLIATANQGSEATYESGFVIDKFPISRPNLTFSTLTVSNMSPEDSSIYLCSVTSRGLTEAFFGQGTRLTVV.

This clonotype was observed at least ten times. CDR3 sequence reads: CASSSQPYSTDTQYF. Here the CDR3 DNA reads TGTGCCAGCAGCTCCCAACCTTATAGCACAGATACGCAGTATTTT. The chain is built from TRBV7-6 and TRBJ2-3; no clear D. The V gene's germline CDR1 is SGHVS and CDR2 FNYEAQ. The CDR3 has 15 residues. V lost 4 bases, J lost 0 bases, and 11 bases lay in between.

There are a few counts of this clonotype. The chain employs TRBV11-3 and TRBJ2-5; D gene unclear. Germline CDR1 SGHNT, CDR2 YENEEA. CDR3 length: 13 residues. V was pared by 5 bases and J by 1 base, with 8 bases between. CDR3 DNA sequence: TGTGCCAGCAGCGACGGGTTCCAAGAGACCCAGTACTTC. Translation gives CASSDGFQETQYF.

The chain has TRBV29-1 and TRBJ1-2; D unclear. Deletions cut 6 bases from V and 0 bases from J, with 5 bases between. The CDR3 consists of 11 residues. The germline V gene encodes CDR1 SQVTM and CDR2 ANQGSEA. As DNA, the CDR3 is TGCAGCGTCCAAGCTAACTATGGCTACACCTTC. Its protein product is CSVQANYGYTF.

The chain has TRBV12-3 or TRBV12-4 and TRBJ2-1, with TRBD2 as a possible D gene (6 bases). The CDR3 has 13 amino acids. Trimming took off 1 base at V and 6 bases at J, with 7 bases between the two ends. The CDR3 nucleotides are TGTGCCAGCAGTTTAGGGGACTTCAATGAGCAGTTCTTC. This encodes CASSLGDFNEQFF.

The DNA for the CDR3 is TGTGCCACCAGCCCCGGGACCTCCTACGAGCAGTACTTC. This sequence encodes CATSPGTSYEQYF. This chain links TRBV15 with TRBJ2-7, with D perhaps assigned TRBD1 or TRBD2 (5 bases each). V was trimmed by 5 bases and J by 0 bases, leaving 8 bases between them. This CDR3 comprises 13 residues. Germline CDR1 is LNHNV and CDR2 is YYDKDF (reference sequence).

This clonotype appeared a few times. The V gene is TRBV25-1, the J gene TRBJ2-3, with TRBD2 as a possible D gene (5 bases). In germline, CDR1 is MGHDK, CDR2 SYGVNS. V lost 6 bases, J lost 2 bases, and 12 bases lay in between. The CDR3 extends over 14 amino acids. CDR3 sequence reads: CASRGRGATDTQYF. The CDR3 DNA reads as TGTGCCAGCAGGGGGAGAGGAGCCACAGATACGCAGTATTTT.